The entry that follows covers one T cell receptor (beta chain) sequence. The table came from immunoSEQ multiplex PCR; TCRdb's copy has only in-frame clones and leaves some out. The data contain tens of thousands of clones, 85% to 90% of them seen just once; the ten biggest clones take up roughly an eighth. CDR1 is SGHDN and CDR2 is FVKESK in the germline V gene. Trimming pared 4 bases from V and 4 bases from J, leaving 15 bases between. The CDR3 covers 15 residues. The data are from a study of OX40 agonist ivuxolimab in advanced cancers. Overall study context: Patients received intravenous ivuxolimab every 2 weeks at 0.01 to 10 mg/kg.

Autoimmune disease history or systemic immunosuppression led to patient exclusion. Samples were taken at baseline and on day 1 of cycles 4 and 7. The sequencing used CD4+ or CD8+ T cells sorted from blood, collected in a trial of the OX40 agonist ivuxolimab. This sequence was found in an adult with an advanced solid tumor such as melanoma, head and neck, liver or kidney cancer. The chain carries TRBV14 and TRBJ2-3; D is perhaps TRBD2 (5 bases). This CDR3 reads CASSLLVGFADTQYF. For the CDR3, the DNA is TGTGCCAGCAGCCTACTAGTTGGTTTTGCAGATACGCAGTATTTT.